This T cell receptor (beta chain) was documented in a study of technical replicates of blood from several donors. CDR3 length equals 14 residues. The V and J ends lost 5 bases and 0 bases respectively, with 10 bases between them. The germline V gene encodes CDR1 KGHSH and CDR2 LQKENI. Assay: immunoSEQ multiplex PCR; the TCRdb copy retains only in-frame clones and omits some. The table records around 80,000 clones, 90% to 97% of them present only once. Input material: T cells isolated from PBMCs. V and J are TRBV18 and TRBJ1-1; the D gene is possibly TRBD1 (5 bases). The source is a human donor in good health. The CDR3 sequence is CASSIQDMNTEAFF. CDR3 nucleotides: TGTGCCAGCTCAATACAGGATATGAACACTGAAGCTTTCTTT.